A single sample is the source of the 22 T cell receptor beta chains below, sequenced in a study of multiple sclerosis patients with progressive multifocal leukoencephalopathy. Regarding time point: before natalizumab initiation. TCRdb's table, derived via immunoSEQ multiplex PCR, lists solely in-frame clones and lacks some. The data hold fewer than 35,000 clones, with about 91% observed a single time. The sample was PBMCs. Receptors originate from a man aged 25-45 years with multiple sclerosis.

The chain uses TRBV30 and TRBJ1-1; no clear D gene. The CDR3 covers 13 residues. V was clipped by 0 bases and J by 5 bases, with 10 bases between them. CDR1 is GTSNPN, CDR2 SVGIG, per germline (reference sequence). The CDR3 is CAWSVSWATEAFF. The CDR3 coding sequence is TGTGCCTGGAGTGTATCCTGGGCAACTGAAGCTTTCTTT.

V usage is TRBV4-3 and J usage is TRBJ2-5, with D unresolved. The germline V gene has CDR1 LGHNA and CDR2 YSLEER. The CDR3 has 15 residues. The V end lost 0 bases, the J end lost 4 bases, and 12 bases lay between the germline ends. In DNA form, the CDR3 reads TGCGCCAGCAGCCAAGATCAAGGGTACGGAGAGACCCAGTACTTC. Amino acid sequence: CASSQDQGYGETQYF.

This clone is a singleton in its sample. The CDR3 DNA reads TGTGCCAGCAGCGCCCCCCTTAGCGCGGACAATGAGCAGTTCTTC. It encodes CASSAPLSADNEQFF. This chain connects TRBV9 to TRBJ2-1, with D perhaps TRBD2 (5 bases). The germline gives CDR1 SGDLS, CDR2 YYNGEE. V was shortened by 3 bases and J by 5 bases, with 15 bases between the two germline ends. There are 15 residues in the CDR3.

The CDR3 nucleotides read TGTGCCAGCAGCCCCCCGATAGTCAATCAGCCCCAGCATTTT. Residues: CASSPPIVNQPQHF. This chain uses TRBV21-1 with TRBJ1-5. TRBV21-1 is listed as a pseudogene. The CDR3 sequence is 14 residues long.

This clone was counted a few times. The genes are TRBV7-9 and TRBJ1-1; TRBD1 agrees at 7 bases. The CDR3 totals 15 residues. CDR1 is SEHNR, CDR2 FQNEAQ, per germline (reference sequence). After removal of 4 bases from V and 5 bases from J, the junction contained 10 bases not matched to a gene. The CDR3 DNA is TGTGCCAGCAGCTGGGAGACAGGGAAGAGTACTGAAGCTTTCTTT. Amino acids: CASSWETGKSTEAFF.

V usage is TRBV7-2 and J usage is TRBJ2-2, with D tentatively TRBD2 (6 bases). This CDR3 has 15 amino acids. V was shortened by 5 bases and J by 3 bases, with 13 bases between the two germline ends. Per germline, CDR1 SGHTA and CDR2 FQGNSA. CDR3 in DNA: TGTGCCAGCAGCGAACCCGGGACTGACACCGGGGAGCTGTTTTTT. It codes for CASSEPGTDTGELFF.

The V call is TRBV11-1, the J call TRBJ2-1, with TRBD2 identical over 11 bases. This CDR3 is built from 15 residues. V gave up 3 bases and J gave up 7 bases; unmatched junction bases: 5. In germline, CDR1 is SGHAT, CDR2 FQDESV (reference sequence). CDR3 sequence: CASSFLAGGRNEQFF. The CDR3 coding sequence is TGTGCCAGCAGCTTCCTAGCGGGAGGTCGGAATGAGCAGTTCTTC.

This clone was seen just once. The chain links TRBV5-1 to TRBJ2-1, with D hard to call. CDR3 length: 15 residues. Germline lookup yields CDR1 SGHRS and CDR2 YFSETQ. Trimming took 1 base from V and 1 from J, leaving 9 bases between them. Here the CDR3 reads CASSLRRASYNEQFF. CDR3 nucleotides: TGCGCCAGCAGCTTGAGGCGTGCGTCCTACAATGAGCAGTTCTTC.

The V call is TRBV29-1, the J call TRBJ1-2; D may be TRBD1 (5 bases). Trimming pared 6 bases from V and 0 bases from J, leaving 14 bases between. CDR3 length: 14 amino acids. The germline V gene has CDR1 SQVTM and CDR2 ANQGSEA. CDR3 amino acids: CSVPRAAANYGYTF. In DNA, the CDR3 is TGCAGCGTCCCCAGGGCTGCAGCTAACTATGGCTACACCTTC.

The rearrangement links TRBV11-2 to TRBJ2-3; 8 nucleotides align to TRBD1. The V gene end was trimmed by 3 bases and the J gene end by 3 bases; junction bases not matched to a gene: 5. The CDR3 totals 15 residues. Germline V CDR1 and CDR2: SGHAT, FQNNGV. The CDR3 loop reads CASSFTGTGTDTQYF. CDR3 DNA: TGTGCCAGCAGCTTCACCGGGACAGGTACAGATACGCAGTATTTT.

The chain links TRBV4-3 to TRBJ2-1; TRBD2 agrees at 13 bases. CDR1 and CDR2 from the germline V gene are LGHNA and YSLEER. The V and J ends lost 2 bases and 0 bases, in that order; junction bases with no gene match: 1. The CDR3 contains 17 residues. As DNA, the CDR3 is TGCGCCAGCAGCCAACGGACTAGCGGGAGCTCCTACAATGAGCAGTTCTTC. As protein: CASSQRTSGSSYNEQFF.

This clone has only one observation. This chain connects TRBV4-3 to TRBJ2-4; TRBD2 might be the D (5 bases). V was cut by 4 bases and J by 8 bases, with 12 bases left in between. CDR1 is LGHNA, CDR2 YSLEER, per germline. The CDR3 contains 13 residues. The CDR3 is CASSLQDSDIQYF. Here the CDR3 DNA reads TGCGCCAGCAGCCTCCAGGACTCGGACATTCAGTACTTC.

Here the CDR3 reads CASSVGQGDYNEQFF. The CDR3 DNA sequence: TGTGCCAGCAGCGTAGGTCAGGGGGACTACAATGAGCAGTTCTTC. The chain links TRBV9 to TRBJ2-1; TRBD1 aligns across 7 bases. CDR1 is SGDLS and CDR2 is YYNGEE in the germline V gene. CDR3 size: 15 residues. Germline trimming cut 0 bases from V and 3 bases from J; bases unmatched to any gene: 3.

The chain recombines TRBV7-9 with TRBJ2-7, with unresolved D. The CDR3 is 15 amino acids. The V end was cut by 0 bases, the J end by 2 bases, with 11 bases between. Germline V gene lookup returns CDR1 SEHNR and CDR2 FQNEAQ (reference sequence). The CDR3 here is CASSLAYLAPYEQYF. Here the CDR3 DNA reads TGTGCCAGCAGCTTAGCGTACTTGGCCCCCTACGAGCAGTACTTC.

This clone was found once. The gene calls are TRBV7-9 and TRBJ2-3; tentatively, D is TRBD2 (6 bases). V shed 5 bases and J shed 1 base, with 10 bases lying between them. Germline lookup yields CDR1 SEHNR and CDR2 FQNEAQ (reference sequence). The CDR3 loop spans 14 amino acids. The CDR3 is CASSTPSGTDTQYF. In nucleotides, the CDR3 is TGTGCCAGCAGCACACCTAGCGGCACAGATACGCAGTATTTT.

The chain joins TRBV11-3 to TRBJ1-3, with D possibly TRBD1 on 6 matching bases. The V gene lost 2 bases and the J gene lost 4 bases, with 9 bases spanning the gap. Germline V gives CDR1 SGHNT, CDR2 YENEEA. There are 14 residues in the CDR3. The CDR3: CASSLSGAGNTIYF. CDR3 nucleotides: TGTGCCAGCAGCTTATCAGGGGCCGGAAACACCATATATTTT.

The chain uses TRBV9 and TRBJ2-5, with D tentatively TRBD1 (6 bases). The CDR3 is 16 residues long. Germline V CDR1 and CDR2: SGDLS, YYNGEE. V shed 2 bases and J shed 1 base, with 15 bases lying between them. The CDR3 sequence: CASSVTGQIIQETQYF. The CDR3 nucleotides are TGTGCCAGCAGCGTTACGGGACAAATCATCCAAGAGACCCAGTACTTC.

V and J are TRBV27 and TRBJ2-7; 11 bases match TRBD2. CDR1 is MNHEY, CDR2 SMNVEV, per germline (reference sequence). This CDR3 spans 16 amino acids. J was trimmed by 6 bases and V by 0 bases; bases with no gene match: 7. CDR3 residues: CASSLSASGRRIEQYF. CDR3 coding DNA: TGTGCCAGCAGTTTATCGGCTAGCGGGAGGAGGATCGAGCAGTACTTC.

This clone was picked up one time. The chain joins TRBV5-5 to TRBJ2-7; D not resolved. The CDR3 extends over 10 amino acids. Trimming took 1 base from V and 5 from J, leaving 1 base between them. CDR1 SGHKS and CDR2 YYEKEE come from the germline V gene (reference sequence). Here the CDR3 reads CASSLNEQYF. For the CDR3, the DNA is TGTGCCAGCAGCTTGAACGAGCAGTACTTC.

This clone was detected once. V usage is TRBV27 and J usage is TRBJ1-1; 8 nucleotides align to TRBD1. Germline-derived CDR1 and CDR2 are MNHEY and SMNVEV (reference sequence). There are 16 residues in the CDR3. After removal of 7 bases from V and 4 bases from J, the junction contained 14 bases not matched to a gene. In nucleotides, the CDR3 is TGTGCCAGCAAGGGGGCCACCAGGGGGCTTGTCACTGAAGCTTTCTTT. It yields the protein CASKGATRGLVTEAFF.

In DNA, the CDR3 is TGTGCCAGCAGTTTAATTGTCAATCAGCCCCAGCATTTT. Translation gives CASSLIVNQPQHF. The V gene is TRBV28, the J gene TRBJ1-5; D gene uncertain. The CDR3 loop spans 13 amino acids. V lost 2 bases to trimming and J lost 3 bases, with 5 bases between them. Germline V gene lookup returns CDR1 MDHEN and CDR2 SYDVKM.

The chain joins TRBV5-1 to TRBJ1-2; D is undetermined. Germline CDR1 and CDR2: SGHRS and YFSETQ. The ends were cut back, 4 bases at V and 3 bases at J, with 7 bases in the middle. The length of the CDR3 is 12 residues. The chain's CDR3 is CASSPEYYGYTF. The CDR3 DNA is TGCGCCAGCAGCCCTGAGTACTATGGCTACACCTTC. Based on the CDR3 plus reference TRBV5-1 and TRBJ1-2, the full variable domain is KAGVTQTPRYLIKTRGQQVTLSCSPISGHRSVSWYQQTPGQGLQFLFEYFSETQRNKGNFPGRFSGRQFSNSRSEMNVSTLELGDSALYLCASSPEYYGYTFGSGTRLTVV.